A single sample gave rise to the 20 T cell receptor beta chains below, sequenced in a study of human T cells and chemical hapten exposure. Time point described: patch test 1, 2 weeks after DPC sensitization. Treatment reported: therapeutic diphenylcyclopropenone sensitization with weekly scalp DPC. TCRdb redid the calling of the RACE reads with MiXCR, one entry per CDR3 protein. The repertoire includes about 80,000 distinct CDR3 sequences, under 9% of them detected once, and approximately 1.5% sits in the top ten. Sequencing was performed on whole blood, taken in connection with sensitization to the hapten diphenylcyclopropenone (DPC). These receptors all stem from a woman aged 25 to 45 with alopecia areata. Some clones in this sample may be carry-over from other donors' samples.

This clonotype was counted many times. The chain joins TRBV13 to TRBJ2-3; D might be TRBD1 (6 bases). The germline V gene encodes CDR1 PRHDT and CDR2 FYEKMQ (reference sequence). V was clipped by 4 bases and J by 1 base, with 9 bases between them. This CDR3 has 14 residues. The CDR3 region has the DNA TGTGCCAGCAGCTCTGAGGGGGGCACAGATACGCAGTATTTT. Protein product: CASSSEGGTDTQYF.

This clonotype was seen at least ten times. The chain's CDR3 is CAISDARYQETQYF. The CDR3 DNA is TGTGCCATCAGTGATGCGAGATACCAAGAGACCCAGTACTTC. The J gene is TRBJ2-5, the V gene TRBV10-3; no definite D call. This CDR3 comprises 14 residues. V dropped 3 bases and J dropped 0 bases, with 8 bases sitting between them. Germline assignment: CDR1 ENHRY and CDR2 SYGVKD.

This clonotype was counted a few times. This may be a read error, as it is one base from a much larger clone. The V and J genes are TRBV7-9 and TRBJ2-1; D is uncertain. V was shortened by 1 base and J by 4 bases, with 11 bases between the two germline ends. The CDR3 has 15 amino acids. Germline loops: CDR1 SEHNR, CDR2 FQNEAQ (reference sequence). CDR3 sequence (DNA): TGTGCCAGCAGCTTAGGTCATAATAGTTACAATGAGCAGTTCTTC. Its protein product is CASSLGHNSYNEQFF.

This clonotype showed up many times. This chain uses TRBV27 with TRBJ2-6; the D is unclear. CDR1 is MNHEY, CDR2 SMNVEV, per germline (reference sequence). V was cut by 6 bases and J by 2 bases, with 11 bases left in between. The CDR3 extends over 15 amino acids. The CDR3 protein is CASSPFIAGANVLTF. DNA of the CDR3: TGTGCCAGCAGCCCTTTTATAGCTGGGGCCAACGTCCTGACTTTC. The variable domain in full, completed from reference TRBV27 and TRBJ2-6, reads EAQVTQNPRYLITVTGKKLTVTCSQNMNHEYMSWYRQDPGLGLRQIYYSMNVEVTDKGDVPEGYKVSRKEKRNFPLILESPSPNQTSLYFCASSPFIAGANVLTFGAGSRLTVL.

This clonotype appeared many times. This CDR3 reads CSAKREVNTEAFF. As DNA, the CDR3 is TGCAGTGCTAAGAGGGAGGTTAACACTGAAGCTTTCTTT. The rearrangement links TRBV20-1 to TRBJ1-1; D is ambiguous. V lost 4 bases and J 2 bases, leaving 11 bases between the germline ends. The CDR3 is 13 amino acids. CDR1 and CDR2 (germline): DFQATT, SNEGSKA (reference sequence).

This clonotype was recorded at least ten times. V is TRBV20-1 and J is TRBJ1-1; D unresolved. This CDR3 is built from 14 residues. V lost 5 bases and J 0 bases, leaving 13 bases between the germline ends. Germline V gene sequence: CDR1 DFQATT, CDR2 SNEGSKA (reference sequence). CDR3 bases: TGCAGTGCTGTACCACGGGTAATGAACACTGAAGCTTTCTTT. Residues: CSAVPRVMNTEAFF.

This clonotype was found a few times. This rearrangement joins TRBV7-2 to TRBJ1-4, with D tentatively TRBD1 (6 bases). This CDR3 contains 14 residues. Germline-derived CDR1 and CDR2 are SGHTA and FQGNSA. Trimming removed 1 base from V and 5 bases from J, with 8 bases in between. The CDR3 reads CASSLGGGNEKLFF. CDR3 in DNA: TGTGCCAGCAGCTTAGGAGGGGGGAATGAAAAACTGTTTTTT.

This clonotype has a count of ten or more. The J gene is TRBJ1-1, the V gene TRBV20-1; 8 bases fit TRBD1. Germline-derived CDR1 and CDR2 are DFQATT and SNEGSKA (reference sequence). This CDR3 comprises 13 residues. The V segment lost 5 bases and the J segment 4 bases; nucleotides outside the gene matches: 6. This CDR3 is CSAGNQGATEAFF. In DNA, the CDR3 is TGCAGTGCTGGAAACCAGGGGGCCACTGAAGCTTTCTTT.

With respect to this clonotype: One base away lies a much larger clone, so this may be a sequencing read error. V gene TRBV7-9 combines with J gene TRBJ2-7; D is uncertain. Germline loops: CDR1 SEHNR, CDR2 FQNEAQ (reference sequence). The CDR3 is 12 residues long. The CDR3 protein is CTSSPTYYEQYF. The CDR3, as DNA: TGTACCAGCAGCCCCACCTACTACGAGCAGTACTTC. The full variable domain, in which reference TRBV7-9 and TRBJ2-7 provide the parts outside the CDR3, is DTGVSQNPRHKITKRGQNVTFRCDPISEHNRLYWYRQTLGQGPEFLTYFQNEAQLEKSRLLSDRFSAERPKGSFSTLEIQRTEQGDSAMYLCTSSPTYYEQYFGPGTRLTVT.

The rearrangement links TRBV5-1 to TRBJ1-1, with D unresolved. CDR1 SGHRS and CDR2 YFSETQ come from the germline V gene. V lost 2 bases and J 0 bases, leaving 8 bases between the germline ends. This CDR3 is 14 amino acids long. The CDR3 DNA reads as TGCGCCAGCAGCTTCCAGCCGATGAACACTGAAGCTTTCTTT. Its protein product is CASSFQPMNTEAFF. The variable domain in full, with the rest retrieved from reference TRBV5-1 and TRBJ1-1, is KAGVTQTPRYLIKTRGQQVTLSCSPISGHRSVSWYQQTPGQGLQFLFEYFSETQRNKGNFPGRFSGRQFSNSRSEMNVSTLELGDSALYLCASSFQPMNTEAFFGQGTRLTVV.

This chain links TRBV20-1 with TRBJ1-2, with TRBD1 matching over 9 bases. CDR3 length: 16 residues. CDR1 and CDR2 from the germline V gene are DFQATT and SNEGSKA (reference sequence). The trim removed 6 bases at V and 7 bases at J, leaving 18 bases unmatched. The CDR3 coding sequence is TGCAGTGCGCGACAGGGGGAAGCCTATTTCCTGGGTGGCTACACCTTC. Its translation: CSARQGEAYFLGGYTF.

The chain combines TRBV11-2 with TRBJ2-5, with D possibly being TRBD2 (5 bases). V was shortened by 0 bases and J by 2 bases, with 16 bases between the two germline ends. The CDR3 consists of 17 residues. Germline V lookup: CDR1 SGHAT, CDR2 FQNNGV. This CDR3 is CASSLDPAEEIQETQYF. DNA for the CDR3: TGTGCCAGCAGCTTAGACCCCGCGGAGGAAATACAAGAGACCCAGTACTTC.

This clonotype was seen more than once but under ten times. V gene TRBV12-3 or TRBV12-4 combines with J gene TRBJ1-1; 8 nucleotides align to TRBD1. The CDR3 is 15 amino acids. The V and J ends lost 6 bases and 6 bases, in that order; junction bases with no gene match: 12. DNA of the CDR3: TGTGCCAGCAGACCAGAGGACAGGGCGGTTTCTGAAGCTTTCTTT. Protein sequence: CASRPEDRAVSEAFF.

Many counts were recorded for this clonotype. The chain uses TRBV2 and TRBJ2-5; either TRBD1 or TRBD2 may supply D (5 bases each). CDR3 length equals 15 residues. Per germline, CDR1 SNHLY and CDR2 FYNNEI. V lost 1 base, J lost 7 bases, and 16 bases lay in between. In DNA, the CDR3 is TGTGCCAGCAGTGAAGTCCAGGGACCTTCGGGGACCCAGTACTTC. The encoded protein is CASSEVQGPSGTQYF.

In the case of this clonotype: The junction differs from germline at one of its ends, possibly a read error. The chain recombines TRBV5-4 with TRBJ1-1; 8 bases map to TRBD1. Looked up from germline, CDR1 is SGHNT and CDR2 is YYREEE (reference sequence). The CDR3 length is 13 residues. The CDR3 protein is CVSSFTGGTEAFF. CDR3 in DNA: TGTGTCAGCAGCTTCACAGGGGGCACTGAAGCTTTCTTT.

This clonotype showed up just a few times. The rearrangement links TRBV6-5 to TRBJ1-5, with 7 bases matching TRBD1. The CDR3 is 14 amino acids. With 6 bases clipped from V and 2 bases from J, the junction kept 4 bases outside the gene matches. Germline CDR1 MNHEY, CDR2 SVGAGI. The CDR3 region has the DNA TGTGCCAGCAGCCAAGACAGGGGCAATCAGCCCCAGCATTTT. Encoded protein: CASSQDRGNQPQHF.

The chain carries TRBV7-2 and TRBJ1-4; maybe TRBD1 (5 bases). The V and J ends lost 3 bases and 8 bases respectively, with 10 bases between them. Germline CDR1 is SGHTA and CDR2 is FQGNSA. CDR3 length: 13 residues. The CDR3 loop is CASSFKGREKLFF. In DNA, the CDR3 is TGTGCCAGCAGCTTTAAGGGGAGGGAAAAACTGTTTTTT. The full variable domain, completed using reference TRBV7-2 and TRBJ1-4, is GAGVSQSPSNKVTEKGKDVELRCDPISGHTALYWYRQSLGQGLEFLIYFQGNSAPDKSGLPSDRFSAERTGGSVSTLTIQRTQQEDSAVYLCASSFKGREKLFFGSGTQLSVL.

This clonotype has a handful of counts. This chain joins TRBV19 and TRBJ2-6; 12 nucleotides line up with TRBD1. The CDR3 totals 17 residues. The V segment lost 5 bases and the J segment 7 bases; nucleotides outside the gene matches: 9. Germline CDR1 is LNHDA and CDR2 is SQIVND (reference sequence). The CDR3 sequence: CASSPGTGGSGANVLTF. Written as DNA, the CDR3 is TGTGCCAGTAGTCCCGGGACAGGGGGCTCAGGCGCCAACGTCCTGACTTTC. Full variable domain (missing parts from reference TRBV19 and TRBJ2-6): DGGITQSPKYLFRKEGQNVTLSCEQNLNHDAMYWYRQDPGQGLRLIYYSQIVNDFQKGDIAEGYSVSREKKESFPLTVTSAQKNPTAFYLCASSPGTGGSGANVLTFGAGSRLTVL.

This clonotype was seen repeatedly, ten times or more. The rearrangement uses TRBV6-1 and TRBJ1-2; unclear D gene. CDR3 length: 15 residues. V lost 6 bases to trimming and J lost 0 bases, with 14 bases between them. Germline CDR1 is MNHNS and CDR2 is SASEGT. The CDR3 DNA reads TGTGCCAGCAGGGTTGGCAGGACTACTAACTATGGCTACACCTTC. Protein sequence: CASRVGRTTNYGYTF.

This clonotype was detected ten times or more. The chain links TRBV6-2 or TRBV6-3 to TRBJ1-2; D may be TRBD1 (5 bases). Per the germline V gene, CDR1 is MNHEY and CDR2 is SVGEGT. This CDR3 is 13 amino acids long. Trimming took 7 bases from V and 4 from J, leaving 13 bases between them. This CDR3 is CASTARGTYGYTF. In DNA, the CDR3 is TGTGCCAGCACCGCTCGAGGGACCTATGGCTACACCTTC.